Listed below are T cell receptor beta chains from one sample, sequenced in a study of cytomegalovirus exposure and HLA in healthy donors. The table came from immunoSEQ multiplex PCR; TCRdb's copy has only in-frame clones and leaves some out. The table shows 150,000 to 200,000 clones, with 75% to 80% occurring only once. The sample consisted of PBMCs. These receptors were obtained from a woman aged 50 to 60 in good health and CMV-seropositive. The CDR3 runs from the conserved cysteine through the conserved F or W. D genes are given only for firm matches. The size entry is marked missing in some rows and otherwise reads once, few, many or a size class.

v_gene: TRBV10-3
j_gene: TRBJ1-2
d_gene: TRBD1
len: 15
abundance: NA
CDR3aa: CAISEWGTGGSGYTF
CDR3nt: TGTGCCATCAGTGAGTGGGGGACAGGGGGCTCTGGCTACACCTTC

v_gene: TRBV7-2
j_gene: TRBJ2-1
d_gene: NA
len: 15
abundance: NA
CDR3aa: CASTLGALQIGEQFF
CDR3nt: TGTGCCAGCACCCTTGGAGCCCTTCAAATTGGTGAGCAGTTCTTC

v_gene: TRBV19
j_gene: TRBJ1-6
d_gene: NA
len: 13
abundance: NA
CDR3aa: CASSNSYNSPLHF
CDR3nt: TGTGCCAGTAGTAATAGCTACAATTCACCCCTCCACTTT

v_gene: TRBV28
j_gene: TRBJ1-5
d_gene: NA
len: 15
abundance: NA
CDR3aa: CASSFWGDRSQPQHF
CDR3nt: TGTGCCAGCAGCTTTTGGGGGGACCGGAGTCAGCCCCAGCATTTT

v_gene: TRBV28
j_gene: TRBJ1-5
d_gene: TRBD1
len: 16
abundance: NA
CDR3aa: CASSRDRVVSGQPQHF
CDR3nt: TGTGCCAGCAGCCGGGACAGGGTAGTTTCGGGTCAGCCCCAGCATTTT

v_gene: TRBV5-6
j_gene: TRBJ1-5
d_gene: NA
len: 16
abundance: NA
CDR3aa: CASSLWATADNQPQHF
CDR3nt: TGTGCCAGCAGCTTGTGGGCGACAGCCGACAATCAGCCCCAGCATTTT

v_gene: TRBV14
j_gene: TRBJ2-3
d_gene: NA
len: 18
abundance: NA
CDR3aa: CASSAFGKGAERTDTQYF
CDR3nt: TGTGCCAGCAGCGCCTTCGGGAAGGGAGCGGAGCGCACAGATACGCAGTATTTT

v_gene: TRBV2
j_gene: TRBJ1-5
d_gene: NA
len: 15
abundance: NA
CDR3aa: CASSSDAGGNQPQHF
CDR3nt: TGTGCCAGCAGTTCGGACGCCGGGGGAAATCAGCCCCAGCATTTT

v_gene: TRBV9
j_gene: TRBJ1-4
d_gene: NA
len: 15
abundance: NA
CDR3aa: CASSLQDQKGEKLFF
CDR3nt: TGTGCCAGCAGCCTTCAGGACCAGAAGGGGGAAAAACTGTTTTTT

v_gene: TRBV5-1
j_gene: TRBJ1-2
d_gene: NA
len: 14
abundance: NA
CDR3aa: CASSGAATNYGYTF
CDR3nt: TGCGCCAGCAGCGGAGCGGCCACGAACTATGGCTACACCTTC

v_gene: TRBV5-6
j_gene: TRBJ1-1
d_gene: TRBD1
len: 14
abundance: NA
CDR3aa: CASSFRDRDTEAFF
CDR3nt: TGTGCCAGCAGCTTCCGGGACAGGGACACTGAAGCTTTCTTT

v_gene: TRBV28
j_gene: TRBJ2-7
d_gene: TRBD1
len: 14
abundance: NA
CDR3aa: CASSPGTVPFEQYF
CDR3nt: TGTGCCAGCAGTCCCGGGACAGTTCCCTTCGAGCAGTACTTC

v_gene: TRBV7-9
j_gene: TRBJ2-1
d_gene: NA
len: 14
abundance: NA
CDR3aa: CASSPRTSFYEQFF
CDR3nt: TGTGCCAGCAGCCCGCGGACTTCCTTTTATGAGCAGTTCTTC

v_gene: TRBV4-2
j_gene: TRBJ2-1
d_gene: NA
len: 18
abundance: few
CDR3aa: CASSQEGGYGGAYNEQFF
CDR3nt: TGTGCCAGCAGCCAAGAGGGGGGTTATGGAGGGGCGTACAATGAGCAGTTCTTC

v_gene: TRBV5-6
j_gene: TRBJ2-7
d_gene: NA
len: 14
abundance: NA
CDR3aa: CASSLGGATYEQYF
CDR3nt: TGTGCCAGCAGCTTGGGAGGCGCGACCTACGAGCAGTACTTC

v_gene: TRBV6-1
j_gene: TRBJ2-7
d_gene: NA
len: 13
abundance: few
CDR3aa: CASSPRARGEQYF
CDR3nt: TGTGCCAGCAGTCCCCGAGCACGTGGCGAGCAGTACTTC

v_gene: TRBV7-2
j_gene: TRBJ2-1
d_gene: TRBD2
len: 15
abundance: NA
CDR3aa: CASSLGLAGNNEQFF
CDR3nt: TGTGCCAGCAGCTTAGGACTAGCGGGGAACAATGAGCAGTTCTTC

v_gene: TRBV28
j_gene: TRBJ2-6
d_gene: NA
len: 15
abundance: NA
CDR3aa: CASKASSSGANVLTF
CDR3nt: TGTGCCAGCAAAGCTTCAAGCTCTGGGGCCAACGTCCTGACTTTC

v_gene: TRBV4-1
j_gene: TRBJ1-2
d_gene: NA
len: 16
abundance: few
CDR3aa: CASSQGSMGAIYGYTF
CDR3nt: TGCGCCAGCAGCCAAGGGTCGATGGGGGCGATCTATGGCTACACCTTC

v_gene: TRBV19
j_gene: TRBJ1-2
d_gene: NA
len: 14
abundance: NA
CDR3aa: CASSIDLEAYGYTF
CDR3nt: TGTGCCAGTAGTATAGACTTAGAAGCGTATGGCTACACCTTC

v_gene: TRBV28
j_gene: TRBJ1-6
d_gene: TRBD1
len: 15
abundance: NA
CDR3aa: CASSNGQGDYSPLHF
CDR3nt: TGTGCCAGCAGTAATGGACAGGGAGACTATTCACCCCTCCACTTT

v_gene: TRBV19
j_gene: TRBJ1-2
d_gene: NA
len: 15
abundance: NA
CDR3aa: CASSSGGHGLNRYTF
CDR3nt: TGTGCCAGTAGTTCGGGGGGACACGGGCTAAATCGCTACACCTTC

v_gene: TRBV5-1
j_gene: TRBJ2-7
d_gene: NA
len: 14
abundance: NA
CDR3aa: CASSLVAGAVEQYF
CDR3nt: TGCGCCAGCAGCTTGGTTGCAGGGGCGGTCGAGCAGTACTTC

v_gene: TRBV7-8
j_gene: TRBJ1-1
d_gene: TRBD1
len: 15
abundance: few
CDR3aa: CASSRDRGLQAEAFF
CDR3nt: TGTGCCAGCAGCAGAGACAGGGGGCTTCAGGCTGAAGCTTTCTTT

v_gene: TRBV2
j_gene: TRBJ1-2
d_gene: TRBD1
len: 13
abundance: NA
CDR3aa: CASSPDRGQGYTF
CDR3nt: TGTGCCAGCAGTCCCGACAGGGGGCAGGGCTACACCTTC

v_gene: TRBV28
j_gene: TRBJ2-7
d_gene: TRBD1
len: 14
abundance: NA
CDR3aa: CASSIGTESYEQYF
CDR3nt: TGTGCCAGCAGTATCGGGACAGAGAGCTACGAGCAGTACTTC

v_gene: TRBV13
j_gene: TRBJ2-7
d_gene: NA
len: 13
abundance: NA
CDR3aa: CASSLSGAAEQYF
CDR3nt: TGTGCCAGCAGCTTGTCAGGGGCGGCCGAGCAGTACTTC

v_gene: TRBV5-4
j_gene: TRBJ2-5
d_gene: TRBD1
len: 14
abundance: NA
CDR3aa: CASSGRDREETQYF
CDR3nt: TGTGCCAGCAGCGGCCGGGACAGGGAAGAGACCCAGTACTTC

v_gene: TRBV5-1
j_gene: TRBJ2-3
d_gene: NA
len: 13
abundance: NA
CDR3aa: CASSLVGPDTQYF
CDR3nt: TGCGCCAGCAGCTTAGTGGGCCCAGATACGCAGTATTTT

v_gene: TRBV6-6
j_gene: TRBJ2-7
d_gene: TRBD1
len: 16
abundance: NA
CDR3aa: CASSSPGRGRSWEQYF
CDR3nt: TGTGCCAGCAGTTCCCCGGGCAGGGGGCGTTCATGGGAGCAGTACTTC

v_gene: TRBV6-5
j_gene: TRBJ2-3
d_gene: NA
len: 13
abundance: NA
CDR3aa: CASSGLGTDTQYF
CDR3nt: TGTGCCAGCAGTGGCCTGGGCACAGATACGCAGTATTTT

v_gene: TRBV18
j_gene: TRBJ1-1
d_gene: NA
len: 13
abundance: few
CDR3aa: CASSPGRNTEAFF
CDR3nt: TGTGCCAGCTCACCAGGCAGGAACACTGAAGCTTTCTTT

v_gene: TRBV28
j_gene: TRBJ1-3
d_gene: NA
len: 15
abundance: once
CDR3aa: CASSFPSGTGNTIYF
CDR3nt: TGTGCCAGCAGTTTCCCCTCCGGGACAGGAAACACCATATATTTT